A selection of T cell receptor beta chains follows, all from one sample in a study of blood T cells in healthy people across ages. TCRdb fed the 5' RACE reads into MiXCR, producing one record per CDR3 protein. The sample holds 1.5 million to 2 million distinct CDR3 sequences, roughly 49% seen once. The specimen sequenced was blood. The receptors come from a woman aged 40 to 50 in good health. Both conserved end residues are part of each CDR3. A D gene is named only where the DNA matches it firmly. The size of a clone is reported for some rows only, either as once, few or many, or as a class for expanded clones.

clone_size,v_call,j_call,d_call,cdr3_aa,cdr3_nt
NA,TRBV28,TRBJ2-1,NA,CASSPWDGHNEQFF,TGTGCCAGCAGTCCATGGGACGGCCACAATGAGCAGTTCTTC
NA,TRBV27,TRBJ2-7,NA,CASSRTAHISGSSYEQYF,TGTGCCAGCAGTCGTACGGCCCATATCTCCGGTAGCTCCTACGAGCAGTACTTC
few,TRBV4-3,TRBJ2-5,NA,CASSQDYGFETQYF,TGCGCCAGCAGCCAAGATTATGGGTTCGAGACCCAGTACTTC
NA,TRBV6-5,TRBJ2-3,NA,CASSYSIAVTQYF,TGTGCCAGCAGTTACTCCATCGCGGTTACGCAGTATTTT
NA,TRBV15,TRBJ1-4,NA,CATSRVRSGGKLFF,TGTGCCACCAGCAGAGTCAGGAGTGGCGGGAAACTGTTTTTT
few,TRBV6-2/TRBV6-3,TRBJ1-1,NA,CASSYPLTPGQGTEAFF,TGTGCCAGCAGTTACCCTTTAACGCCGGGTCAAGGGACTGAAGCTTTCTTT
NA,TRBV4-1,TRBJ1-4,TRBD1,CASSQEGTEYNEKLFF,TGCGCCAGCAGCCAAGAGGGGACAGAATATAATGAAAAACTGTTTTTT
NA,TRBV13,TRBJ2-2,NA,CASSPDGANTGELFF,TGTGCCAGCAGCCCCGACGGCGCGAACACCGGGGAGCTGTTTTTT
NA,TRBV6-5,TRBJ1-6,TRBD1,CASSYQGVWSPLHF,TGTGCCAGCAGTTACCAGGGGGTATGGTCACCCCTCCACTTT
NA,TRBV20-1,TRBJ2-7,TRBD2,CSARDTSGRLYEQYF,TGCAGTGCTAGAGATACTAGCGGGAGGTTGTACGAGCAGTACTTC
NA,TRBV11-3,TRBJ2-1,NA,CASSLDFGREQFF,TGTGCCAGCAGCTTAGATTTCGGACGTGAGCAGTTCTTC
few,TRBV7-2,TRBJ2-3,NA,CASSFRTGATDTQYF,TGTGCCAGCAGCTTCCGTACGGGGGCCACAGATACGCAGTATTTT
few,TRBV12-3/TRBV12-4,TRBJ2-1,NA,CASSFQEYNEQFF,TGTGCCAGCAGTTTTCAGGAGTACAATGAGCAGTTCTTC
NA,TRBV29-1,TRBJ2-1,TRBD1,CSVPAPDRGLYNEQFF,TGCAGCGTTCCCGCCCCCGACAGGGGTTTATACAATGAGCAGTTCTTC
NA,TRBV12-5,TRBJ2-7,TRBD2,CATYLFPTSGGALNYEQYF,TGTGCTACGTACCTTTTTCCCACTAGCGGGGGAGCGTTGAACTACGAGCAGTACTTC
NA,TRBV4-2,TRBJ2-5,NA,CASSHLEAEEVETQYF,TGTGCCAGCAGCCACCTGGAAGCGGAGGAGGTAGAGACCCAGTACTTC
NA,TRBV15,TRBJ2-7,NA,CATSRRPPETPYEQYF,TGTGCCACCAGCAGACGACCCCCGGAAACCCCCTACGAGCAGTACTTC
NA,TRBV27,TRBJ1-2,NA,CAGNLTGTYPGGYTF,TGTGCCGGCAACCTTACAGGGACCTACCCGGGGGGCTACACCTTC
few,TRBV6-2/TRBV6-3,TRBJ1-5,NA,CASSYGLKAEPQHF,TGTGCCAGCAGTTACGGGCTAAAAGCGGAGCCCCAGCATTTT
NA,TRBV12-3/TRBV12-4,TRBJ2-3,NA,CASSSGLWAADTQYF,TGTGCCAGCAGTTCGGGACTCTGGGCGGCAGATACGCAGTATTTT
NA,TRBV5-1,TRBJ1-2,NA,CASSEGGGVYGYTF,TGCGCCAGCAGCGAGGGCGGCGGAGTCTATGGCTACACCTTC
NA,TRBV24-1,TRBJ2-1,NA,CATSDLHSPVREQFF,TGTGCCACCAGTGATTTACACAGCCCAGTCAGGGAGCAGTTCTTC
few,TRBV20-1,TRBJ1-5,NA,CSANWGSNQPQHF,TGCAGTGCTAACTGGGGGTCCAATCAGCCCCAGCATTTT
NA,TRBV7-8,TRBJ2-2,NA,CASSYNSAGELFF,TGTGCCAGCAGCTACAACTCGGCCGGGGAGCTGTTTTTT
many,TRBV27,TRBJ2-5,NA,CASSLTGGILQETQYF,TGTGCCAGCAGTTTAACGGGCGGGATTCTACAAGAGACCCAGTACTTC
NA,TRBV29-1,TRBJ2-4,TRBD1,CSVGSGTGGKNIQYF,TGCAGCGTTGGGAGCGGGACAGGGGGCAAAAACATTCAGTACTTC